The 11 T cell receptor beta chains below come from one sample, sequenced in a study of T cell clusters in autoimmune cytopenias. Each sample's input was 200 to 300 ng genomic DNA, 35,000 to 40,000 genome equivalents. TRB was amplified by touch-down multiplex PCR, primer pools A and B combined. After re-calling the multiplex PCR reads, TCRdb lists one entry per CDR3 protein, DNA absent. This table lists 5,000 to 6,500 distinct CDR3 sequences. The sequenced sample was peripheral blood. These receptors all stem from a human donor with an autoimmune cytopenia or autoimmune hepatitis (not recorded which).

V and J are TRBV7-3 and TRBJ2-2. The CDR3 spans 14 residues. Per the germline V gene, CDR1 is SGHTA and CDR2 is FQGTGA. The CDR3 loop is CASSLKRNTGELFF.

This clonotype is called medium-sized based on its frequency. The chain uses TRBV27 and TRBJ2-7. Looked up from germline, CDR1 is MNHEY and CDR2 is SMNVEV (reference sequence). The CDR3 totals 14 residues. This CDR3 reads CASSSGIATYEQYF.

By frequency, this clonotype registers medium-sized. The chain employs TRBV6-4 and TRBJ2-3; there is no DNA to check the TCRdb D call of TRBD2. The CDR3 extends over 15 amino acids. Per germline, CDR1 MRHNA and CDR2 SNTAGT. The CDR3 sequence: CASSDSGEGADTQYF.

Its frequency marks this clonotype as medium-sized. The chain is built from TRBV6-5 and TRBJ1-6; the D call of TRBD1 rests on TCRdb alone, since no DNA is present to check it. The CDR3 is made up of 16 amino acids. Per the germline V gene, CDR1 is MNHEY and CDR2 is SVGAGI. CDR3: CASSYSPGQGNSPLHF.

In terms of frequency, this clonotype is medium-sized. The V and J genes are TRBV27 and TRBJ1-2; TCRdb picks TRBD1, but there is no DNA to check that call. The CDR3 sequence is 15 residues long. Per the germline V gene, CDR1 is MNHEY and CDR2 is SMNVEV (reference sequence). CDR3: CASSRTLTGEDGYTF.

This clonotype is deemed medium-sized by its frequency. The rearrangement uses TRBV30 and TRBJ2-1; the D call from TCRdb, TRBD2, cannot be confirmed without DNA. The CDR3 loop spans 14 amino acids. Per the germline V gene, CDR1 is GTSNPN and CDR2 is SVGIG (reference sequence). The CDR3 sequence: CAWSGGRGHNEQFF.

This clonotype registers medium-sized (0.01 to 0.1%) by frequency. This chain joins TRBV11-2 and TRBJ1-2; the D gene TCRdb calls, TRBD1, cannot be checked with no DNA. The CDR3 loop spans 13 amino acids. CDR1 SGHAT and CDR2 FQNNGV come from the germline V gene. Here the CDR3 reads CASSLDRGRGYTF. The full variable domain, in which reference TRBV11-2 and TRBJ1-2 provide the parts outside the CDR3, is EAGVAQSPRYKIIEKRQSVAFWCNPISGHATLYWYQQILGQGPKLLIQFQNNGVVDDSQLPKDRFSAERLKGVDSTLKIQPAKLEDSAVYLCASSLDRGRGYTFGSGTRLTVV.

This clonotype counts as medium-sized by frequency. The CDR3 protein is CASGTGGKAEAFF. The V call is TRBV19, the J call TRBJ1-1; lacking DNA, the TRBD1 call made by TCRdb goes unchecked. The V gene's germline CDR1 is LNHDA and CDR2 SQIVND (reference sequence). This CDR3 region has 13 residues.

The chain uses TRBV12-3 or TRBV12-4 and TRBJ2-1; TCRdb designates TRBD2, a call that cannot be tested without DNA. There are 15 residues in the CDR3. The CDR3: CASSRTSGDGNEQFF.

This clonotype is called medium-sized (0.01 to 0.1%) based on its frequency. V is TRBV11-1 and J is TRBJ1-2; as DNA is missing, the TRBD1 call by TCRdb cannot be tested. CDR1 is SGHAT and CDR2 is FQDESV in the germline V gene (reference sequence). The CDR3 has 15 amino acids. CDR3 sequence reads: CASSLGGEANYGYTF.

The V call is TRBV27, the J call TRBJ2-4; the D call from TCRdb, TRBD1, cannot be confirmed without DNA. This CDR3 region has 14 residues. Germline CDR1 is MNHEY and CDR2 is SMNVEV (reference sequence). The chain's CDR3 is CASSLRQGGNIQYF.